These 23 T cell receptor beta chains were sequenced from one sample in a study of T cells in Graves' hyperthyroidism and ophthalmopathy. The investigators amplified TCR beta CDR3 regions from RNA transcripts. First-round RT-PCR of the TCR CDR3 relied on the HTBI primer set. TCRdb redid the calling of the multiplex PCR reads with MiXCR, one entry per CDR3 protein. The sample carries hundreds of thousands of distinct CDR3 sequences, 20% recorded once. Sample: blood. The receptor set was obtained from a man between 35 and 55 years old with Graves' ophthalmopathy.

The chain employs TRBV6-2 or TRBV6-3 and TRBJ2-7; D perhaps matches TRBD2 (5 bases). Trimming stripped 6 bases from V and 7 bases from J, with 22 bases between. Germline V gene sequence: CDR1 MNHEY, CDR2 SVGEGT. The CDR3 has 15 amino acids. The CDR3 region is CASSSATSYPWEQYF. DNA for the CDR3: TGTGCCAGCAGCTCCGCCACTAGTTACCCCTGGGAGCAGTACTTC.

The chain is built from TRBV6-1 and TRBJ1-2; TRBD1 agrees at 10 bases. V was clipped by 5 bases and J by 4 bases; unmatched bases: 4. The CDR3 runs to 14 residues. CDR1 and CDR2 from the germline V gene are MNHNS and SASEGT. CDR3 sequence reads: CASSQRQGAYGYTF. The CDR3 nucleotides are TGTGCCAGCAGTCAAAGACAGGGGGCCTATGGCTACACCTTC.

In its sample, this clonotype was seen a few times. V gene TRBV3-1 combines with J gene TRBJ2-3; 7 nucleotides agree with TRBD2. Germline lookup yields CDR1 LGHDT and CDR2 YNNKEL (reference sequence). Trimming removed 1 base from V and 6 bases from J; junction bases left unmatched: 7. The CDR3 length is 15 residues. The CDR3 sequence is CASSQVGSGDDTQYF. Written as DNA, the CDR3 is TGTGCCAGCAGCCAAGTCGGGAGCGGGGATGATACGCAGTATTTT.

This clonotype turned up a few times. The V call is TRBV6-2 or TRBV6-3, the J call TRBJ2-7; D remains unclear. The germline V gene has CDR1 MNHEY and CDR2 SVGEGT. This CDR3 spans 13 amino acids. V dropped 5 bases and J dropped 2 bases, with 10 bases sitting between them. The DNA of the CDR3 is TGTGCCAGCAGTACAACATACACCTACGAGCAGTACTTC. It yields the protein CASSTTYTYEQYF.

This clonotype appeared a few times. The chain is built from TRBV7-6 and TRBJ2-7; D remains ambiguous. Germline V CDR1 and CDR2: SGHVS, FNYEAQ. This CDR3 contains 14 residues. The V gene lost 2 bases and the J gene lost 0 bases, with 8 bases spanning the gap. Here the CDR3 reads CASSLYQSSYEQYF. CDR3 sequence (DNA): TGTGCCAGCAGCTTATACCAGAGCTCCTACGAGCAGTACTTC.

There are a few counts of this clonotype. The rearrangement joins TRBV20-1 to TRBJ2-5, with D tentatively TRBD2 (6 bases). V lost 0 bases to trimming and J lost 3 bases, with 17 bases between them. The CDR3 length is 16 residues. Germline values: CDR1 DFQATT, CDR2 SNEGSKA (reference sequence). Here the CDR3 reads CSARDPAEGYKETQYF. The CDR3 DNA reads as TGCAGTGCTAGAGATCCAGCGGAGGGCTATAAAGAGACCCAGTACTTC.

A few counts support this clonotype. The chain is built from TRBV12-3 or TRBV12-4 and TRBJ1-6, with a possible D match to TRBD1 (5 bases). The CDR3 extends over 13 amino acids. Trimming took off 7 bases at V and 13 bases at J, with 17 bases between the two ends. The CDR3 DNA is TGTGCCAGCATCGGGCAGGGACTCTCCCCCCTCCACTTT. As protein: CASIGQGLSPLHF.

The table lists this clonotype with many counts. V is TRBV20-1 and J is TRBJ2-1; perhaps TRBD2 as D (6 bases). The CDR3 spans 15 residues. V was pared by 5 bases and J by 0 bases, with 14 bases between. Per the germline V gene, CDR1 is DFQATT and CDR2 is SNEGSKA (reference sequence). The CDR3 protein is CSADQRASSYNEQFF. In nucleotides, the CDR3 is TGCAGTGCTGACCAGCGGGCGAGCTCCTACAATGAGCAGTTCTTC.

V usage is TRBV30 and J usage is TRBJ2-4; D unresolved. V gave up 0 bases and J gave up 4 bases, with 13 bases separating them. This CDR3 contains 15 residues. Germline V gene data show CDR1 as GTSNPN and CDR2 as SVGIG (reference sequence). The CDR3 here is CAWSVPTLAKNIQYF. The CDR3 nucleotides read TGTGCCTGGAGTGTACCCACCTTAGCTAAAAACATTCAGTACTTC. The whole variable domain, filled in from reference TRBV30 and TRBJ2-4, reads SQTIHQWPATLVQPVGSPLSLECTVEGTSNPNLYWYRQAAGRGLQLLFYSVGIGQISSEVPQNLSASRPQDRQFILSSKKLLLSDSGFYLCAWSVPTLAKNIQYFGAGTRLSVL.

The CDR3 DNA reads as TGTGCCAGCAGCCCCGACAGGGCTGATACGCAGTATTTT. Translation: CASSPDRADTQYF. This sequence joins TRBV6-2 or TRBV6-3 and TRBJ2-3; 7 bases are shared with TRBD1. In germline, CDR1 is MNHEY, CDR2 SVGEGT. This CDR3 comprises 13 residues. V shed 6 bases, J shed 6 bases, and the junction held 6 bases outside the gene matches.

On this clonotype: A much more abundant neighbour one base away suggests this may be a read error. The rearrangement links TRBV27 to TRBJ1-5, with a tentative D call TRBD1 (5 bases). Germline V gene lookup returns CDR1 MNHEY and CDR2 SMNVEV (reference sequence). This CDR3 contains 16 residues. CDR3 nucleotides: TGTGACAGCAGTTTTGGGGGGAGGGGTAGCAATCAGCCCCAGCATTTT. Translation gives CDSSFGGRGSNQPQHF.

This clonotype was found a few times. This chain joins TRBV2 and TRBJ2-1, with 8 positions matching TRBD2. V trimming: 6 bases; J trimming: 7 bases; junction bases outside the gene matches: 8. The CDR3 length is 14 residues. Germline values: CDR1 SNHLY, CDR2 FYNNEI. DNA for the CDR3: TGTGCCAGCAGGGGGCGGGGGGCGACTAATGAGCAGTTCTTC. Amino acid sequence: CASRGRGATNEQFF.

This clonotype came up a few times. The genes are TRBV13 and TRBJ2-7; TRBD1 is a possible D gene (5 bases). CDR1 and CDR2 (germline): PRHDT, FYEKMQ (reference sequence). This CDR3 is 12 amino acids long. V lost 5 bases, J lost 6 bases, and 11 bases lay in between. For the CDR3, the DNA is TGTGCCAGCAGCACACCAGGGTTCGAGCAGTACTTC. Encoded protein: CASSTPGFEQYF.

This clonotype was observed a handful of times. This chain joins TRBV28 and TRBJ2-6; 7 bases map to TRBD2. Losses at the gene ends were 5 bases for V and 2 bases for J; bases not matched to a gene: 18. This CDR3 contains 20 residues. CDR1 is MDHEN and CDR2 is SYDVKM in the germline V gene. CDR3 protein: CASSPSGVGRGRAGANVLTF. As DNA, the CDR3 is TGTGCCAGCAGTCCTTCCGGGGTCGGCCGGGGGAGGGCTGGGGCCAACGTCCTGACTTTC. Using reference TRBV28 and TRBJ2-6 for the parts outside the CDR3, the full variable domain is DVKVTQSSRYLVKRTGEKVFLECVQDMDHENMFWYRQDPGLGLRLIYFSYDVKMKEKGDIPEGYSVSREKKERFSLILESASTNQTSMYLCASSPSGVGRGRAGANVLTFGAGSRLTVL.

The chain uses TRBV7-2 and TRBJ2-7, with D perhaps matching TRBD1 (5 bases). V lost 4 bases, J lost 2 bases, and 9 bases lay in between. CDR3 length equals 13 residues. Germline V gene data show CDR1 as SGHTA and CDR2 as FQGNSA. For the CDR3, the DNA is TGTGCCAGCAGCTATAAGACAGCCTACGAGCAGTACTTC. Residues: CASSYKTAYEQYF.

This chain connects TRBV3-1 to TRBJ1-4; 11 bases fit TRBD1. The V gene end was trimmed by 2 bases and the J gene end by 10 bases; junction bases not matched to a gene: 6. This CDR3 contains 15 residues. Germline V gives CDR1 LGHDT, CDR2 YNNKEL (reference sequence). CDR3 amino acids: CASSQWGTGGRKLFF. The CDR3 bases are TGTGCCAGCAGCCAATGGGGGACAGGGGGGAGAAAACTGTTTTTT.

This clonotype was counted a few times. This chain joins TRBV12-3 or TRBV12-4 and TRBJ2-5; weak D call: TRBD2 (6 bases). Trimming cost V 2 bases and J 4 bases, with 11 bases left between them. CDR3 size: 14 residues. The CDR3 coding sequence is TGTGCCAGCAGTTTAACTAGCTCTCCAGAGACCCAGTACTTC. Its translation is CASSLTSSPETQYF.

This rearrangement joins TRBV27 to TRBJ2-1; 12 positions agree with TRBD2. Trimming cost V 5 bases and J 2 bases; bases outside gene matches: 13. The CDR3 consists of 19 residues. Germline V gene lookup returns CDR1 MNHEY and CDR2 SMNVEV (reference sequence). The CDR3 region has the DNA TGTGCCAGCAGTCAGTGGACTAGCGGGAAGACGGGCCCCTACAATGAGCAGTTCTTC. As protein: CASSQWTSGKTGPYNEQFF.

V and J are TRBV9 and TRBJ2-3; 7 bases agree with TRBD1. The CDR3 consists of 15 residues. The J segment lost 2 bases and the V segment lost 3 bases, leaving 6 bases of the junction unmatched. Looked up from germline, CDR1 is SGDLS and CDR2 is YYNGEE. The DNA for the CDR3 is TGTGCCAGCAGCGGCGGACAGGTGGACACAGATACGCAGTATTTT. As protein: CASSGGQVDTDTQYF. The variable domain in full, completed from reference TRBV9 and TRBJ2-3, reads DSGVTQTPKHLITATGQRVTLRCSPRSGDLSVYWYQQSLDQGLQFLIQYYNGEERAKGNILERFSAQQFPDLHSELNLSSLELGDSALYFCASSGGQVDTDTQYFGPGTRLTVL.

This clonotype was counted only a few times. The chain is built from TRBV5-5 and TRBJ2-1, with D perhaps assigned TRBD1 or TRBD2 (5 bases each). V lost 7 bases and J lost 3, with 14 bases in between. This CDR3 has 14 amino acids. CDR1 and CDR2 from the germline V gene are SGHKS and YYEKEE (reference sequence). The CDR3 sequence is CASHRGRVYNEQFF. The CDR3 nucleotides read TGTGCCAGCCACCGGGGCAGGGTCTACAATGAGCAGTTCTTC.

This clonotype was counted at least ten times. The junction departs from the called germline gene at one end, perhaps through a read error. The chain employs TRBV28 and TRBJ2-1; D remains ambiguous. Germline CDR1 reads MDHEN; CDR2 reads SYDVKM. The CDR3 has 12 amino acids. CDR3 coding DNA: TGTGCCAGCAGTTACTCCTCCAATGAGCAGTTCTTC. Protein: CASSYSSNEQFF.

The sample holds a few counts of this clonotype. The chain uses TRBV28 and TRBJ1-5, with TRBD1 matching 8 bases. The germline V gene encodes CDR1 MDHEN and CDR2 SYDVKM. The junction had 2 bases not matched to a gene; V was cut back by 1 base and J by 3 bases. This CDR3 comprises 15 residues. CDR3 in amino acids: CASSLSQGANQPQHF. CDR3 DNA: TGTGCCAGCAGTTTATCGCAGGGGGCCAATCAGCCCCAGCATTTT.

This clonotype was recorded at least ten times. The rearrangement links TRBV6-1 to TRBJ1-1; no definite D call. Germline V lookup: CDR1 MNHNS, CDR2 SASEGT. This CDR3 region has 15 residues. V lost 2 bases to trimming and J lost 1 base, with 11 bases between them. Here the CDR3 DNA reads TGTGCCAGCAGTGAAATCCTGGGAAAGAACACTGAAGCTTTCTTT. Translation gives CASSEILGKNTEAFF.